This is a list of T cell receptor beta chains from one sample in a study of beta chain features in type 1 diabetes. Assay: immunoSEQ multiplex PCR; the TCRdb copy retains only in-frame clones and omits some. The sample lists approximately 170,000 clones; approximately 8.4% were seen once. The sequenced material came from central memory CD4+ T cells from blood. The receptor source for this set is a woman aged 18-30 years in good health. Each CDR3 is given with its conserved first and last residue. The order of the fields is J gene, clone size, D gene, V gene, CDR3 protein, CDR3 DNA. D genes are given only for firm matches. Size tells how often a clone was seen (once, few, many) or the class of an expanded clone, and some rows leave it out.

TRBJ1-2,few,NA,TRBV5-6,CASSRDTKNYGYTF,TGTGCCAGCAGCCGGGACACCAAAAACTATGGCTACACCTTC
TRBJ1-2,few,TRBD1,TRBV30,CAWSVQGTGGAYGYTF,TGTGCCTGGAGTGTACAAGGGACAGGGGGCGCCTATGGCTACACCTTC
TRBJ2-3,NA,NA,TRBV4-3,CASSQNPGDTQYF,TGCGCCAGCAGCCAAAACCCGGGGGATACGCAGTATTTT
TRBJ1-2,few,NA,TRBV4-1,CASSRPESIGYGYTF,TGCGCCAGCAGCCGGCCGGAGTCGATCGGCTATGGCTACACCTTC
TRBJ1-6,NA,NA,TRBV6-1,CASSEQAHDSPLHF,TGTGCCAGCAGTGAACAGGCCCATGATTCACCCCTCCACTTT
TRBJ1-1,NA,NA,TRBV30,CAWSGQWANTEAFF,TGTGCCTGGAGTGGTCAGTGGGCGAACACTGAAGCTTTCTTT
TRBJ2-7,few,NA,TRBV4-2,CASSQDRAGLYEQYF,TGTGCCAGCAGCCAAGATAGGGCAGGACTCTACGAGCAGTACTTC
TRBJ2-5,NA,NA,TRBV7-9,CASSKAQGYQETQYF,TGTGCCAGCAGCAAAGCGCAGGGATACCAAGAGACCCAGTACTTC
TRBJ1-1,NA,NA,TRBV9,CASSTRTAGNTEAFF,TGTGCCAGCAGCACCCGGACCGCGGGGAACACTGAAGCTTTCTTT
TRBJ2-3,few,NA,TRBV4-2,CASSQEWDRGGRLYF,TGTGCCAGCAGCCAAGAGTGGGATAGAGGGGGTAGGTTGTATTTT
TRBJ2-1,NA,NA,TRBV21-1,CASSKDWHLVAGGPVVSDEQFF,TGTGCCAGCAGCAAAGATTGGCACCTAGTAGCGGGAGGCCCCGTTGTATCCGATGAGCAGTTCTTC
TRBJ1-1,NA,TRBD1,TRBV29-1,CSAPRRRGRGDTEAFF,TGCAGCGCCCCGAGGCGTAGGGGGCGGGGGGACACTGAAGCTTTCTTT
TRBJ2-5,NA,NA,TRBV18,CASSPTLYQETQYF,TGTGCCAGCTCCCCGACACTTTACCAAGAGACCCAGTACTTC
TRBJ2-1,few,TRBD2,TRBV7-2,CASSSPGTSGGSEQFF,TGTGCCAGCAGCAGCCCCGGGACTAGCGGGGGGAGTGAGCAGTTCTTC
TRBJ1-5,few,NA,TRBV30,CAWSVGGQPQHF,TGTGCCTGGAGTGTCGGAGGTCAGCCCCAGCATTTT
TRBJ2-7,NA,TRBD2,TRBV7-3,CASRKCGRSHEQYF,TGTGCCAGCCGCAAATGCGGGAGGTCCCACGAGCAGTACTTC
TRBJ1-2,NA,TRBD1,TRBV5-1,CASSPGGAGDGYTF,TGCGCCAGCAGCCCAGGGGGCGCAGGGGATGGCTACACCTTC
TRBJ2-2,NA,NA,TRBV5-4,CASSLGLDTGELFF,TGTGCCAGCAGCTTGGGGCTAGACACCGGGGAGCTGTTTTTT
TRBJ2-5,many,NA,TRBV18,CASSPLGGQETQYF,TGTGCCAGCTCACCCCTGGGGGGCCAAGAGACCCAGTACTTC
TRBJ1-5,NA,NA,TRBV7-8,CASSFGVISNQPQHF,TGTGCCAGCAGCTTTGGAGTTATAAGCAATCAGCCCCAGCATTTT
TRBJ2-1,few,TRBD2,TRBV4-2,CASSQDLREVYNEQFF,TGTGCCAGCAGCCAAGATTTGCGGGAGGTTTACAATGAGCAGTTCTTC
TRBJ1-1,few,NA,TRBV5-4,CASSSGGDEAFF,TGTGCCAGCAGTTCGGGAGGGGATGAAGCTTTCTTT
TRBJ1-2,few,TRBD1,TRBV2,CASSTGQVYTF,TGTGCCAGCAGCACGGGACAGGTCTACACCTTC
TRBJ2-7,few,NA,TRBV7-8,CASSLSRQNYEQYF,TGTGCCAGCAGCTTAAGTCGACAGAACTACGAGCAGTACTTC
TRBJ1-2,NA,NA,TRBV6-5,CASSDPFGNLGYTF,TGTGCCAGCAGTGACCCCTTCGGGAACCTTGGCTACACCTTC
TRBJ2-5,NA,NA,TRBV5-1,CASSLSQQETQYF,TGCGCCAGCAGCTTGTCCCAGCAAGAGACCCAGTACTTC
TRBJ2-2,NA,TRBD2,TRBV13,CASSRRTSGRNTGELFF,TGTGCCAGCAGCCGTCGGACTAGCGGGAGGAACACCGGGGAGCTGTTTTTT
TRBJ1-1,NA,NA,TRBV30,CAGLGGDDRIYTEAFF,TGTGCCGGCCTGGGGGGGGATGACAGGATATACACTGAAGCTTTCTTT
TRBJ2-7,few,NA,TRBV7-2,CASSLTRLAYEQYF,TGTGCCAGCAGCTTAACCCGCCTAGCCTACGAGCAGTACTTC
TRBJ1-5,few,NA,TRBV18,CASSQQGSSNQPQHF,TGTGCCAGCTCACAACAGGGTAGTAGCAATCAGCCCCAGCATTTT
TRBJ2-3,few,NA,TRBV4-1,CASSQDRSSTDTQYF,TGCGCCAGCAGCCAAGATAGAAGTAGCACAGATACGCAGTATTTT
TRBJ1-4,NA,TRBD1,TRBV5-1,CASSFGQGGEKLFF,TGCGCCAGCAGCTTTGGACAGGGAGGGGAAAAACTGTTTTTT
TRBJ2-2,few,TRBD2,TRBV5-1,CASRTSGNTGELFF,TGCGCCAGCAGAACTAGCGGGAACACCGGGGAGCTGTTTTTT
TRBJ2-7,few,NA,TRBV11-2,CASSPGLAAYEQYF,TGTGCCAGCAGCCCGGGACTGGCGGCCTACGAGCAGTACTTC
TRBJ1-3,few,TRBD1,TRBV9,CASSVGTGGINTIYF,TGTGCCAGCAGCGTCGGGACAGGGGGTATAAACACCATATATTTT
TRBJ2-3,NA,TRBD1,TRBV18,CASSPWDRGRPDTQYF,TGTGCCAGCTCACCCTGGGACAGGGGGCGCCCAGATACGCAGTATTTT
TRBJ2-7,NA,NA,TRBV18,CATSDSQISYEQYF,TGTGCCACCTCGGACTCCCAGATCTCCTACGAGCAGTACTTC
TRBJ2-4,few,NA,TRBV5-1,CASSLEAAGHIQYF,TGCGCCAGCAGCTTGGAAGCGGCAGGACACATTCAGTACTTC
TRBJ1-4,NA,NA,TRBV29-1,CSVLRNGEKLFF,TGCAGCGTTCTCCGGAACGGGGAAAAACTGTTTTTT
TRBJ1-1,NA,TRBD1,TRBV18,CASSPRVGGAETEAFF,TGTGCCAGCTCACCACGGGTAGGGGGCGCAGAGACTGAAGCTTTCTTT
TRBJ1-2,few,NA,TRBV7-2,CASSLAVSSESYGYTF,TGTGCCAGCAGCTTGGCGGTATCTTCGGAATCCTATGGCTACACCTTC
TRBJ2-7,NA,NA,TRBV4-2,CASSNRINEQYF,TGTGCCAGCAGCAACAGGATAAACGAGCAGTACTTC
TRBJ2-7,NA,TRBD1,TRBV6-1,CASTRQGAREQYF,TGTGCCAGCACCAGACAGGGGGCGCGGGAGCAGTACTTC
TRBJ2-7,NA,TRBD2,TRBV6-6,CASSYRGLAEAYEQYF,TGTGCCAGCAGTTACCGGGGACTAGCGGAGGCCTACGAGCAGTACTTC
TRBJ2-1,NA,NA,TRBV2,CASDSGVFNSFF,TGTGCCAGCGACAGTGGGGTTTTCAACTCGTTCTTC
TRBJ2-7,few,TRBD2,TRBV18,CASSPRASGAYEQYF,TGTGCCAGCTCACCACGGGCTAGCGGAGCCTACGAGCAGTACTTC
TRBJ2-3,NA,NA,TRBV7-2,CASSLVLSLSDTQYF,TGTGCCAGCAGCTTAGTACTGAGTCTGTCAGATACGCAGTATTTT
TRBJ1-6,few,TRBD1,TRBV6-5,CASSTMTGRNSPLHF,TGTGCCAGCAGTACAATGACAGGGAGAAATTCACCCCTCCACTTT
TRBJ1-4,NA,NA,TRBV4-1,CASSQEGRGREKLFF,TGCGCCAGCAGCCAAGAGGGCAGGGGACGTGAAAAACTGTTTTTT
TRBJ2-4,NA,TRBD1,TRBV28,CASSKGQSTKNIQYF,TGTGCCAGCAGCAAGGGACAGTCTACCAAAAACATTCAGTACTTC
TRBJ1-4,NA,TRBD1,TRBV7-2,CASSSTGGDNEKLFF,TGTGCCAGCAGCTCAACAGGGGGCGATAATGAAAAACTGTTTTTT
TRBJ2-1,NA,NA,TRBV5-4,CASSAQNEQFF,TGTGCCAGCAGCGCTCAGAATGAGCAGTTCTTC